This entry describes one T cell receptor beta chain. This table comes from immunoSEQ multiplex PCR, and its TCRdb copy is limited to in-frame clones, with some not included. The repertoire consists of around 110,000 clones, with around 88% occurring once and the leading ten covering 8% to 10%. The source of the sample is a study of T cell responses to AZD1222 COVID-19 vaccine. Study-level background: Second-dose intervals of approximately 4 or approximately 12 weeks were pooled.

This receptor was identified in an adult in good health. Source: peripheral blood, taken on day 0 of AZD1222 vaccination.

The CDR3 coding sequence is TGTGCCAGCAGCCCCACAGGGGTCCAGAATCAGCCCCAGCATTTT. This translates into CASSPTGVQNQPQHF. The chain uses TRBV5-5 and TRBJ1-5; 7 nucleotides match TRBD1. Germline V lookup: CDR1 SGHKS, CDR2 YYEKEE (reference sequence). Trimming at V came to 4 bases and at J to 4 bases, leaving 8 bases not matched to a gene. The length of the CDR3 is 15 residues.